The clone carrying this TCR beta chain has a single count. Its target is unknown. This CDR3 region has 12 residues. Per the germline V gene, CDR1 is SGHRS and CDR2 is YFSETQ. Trimming removed 3 bases at V and 6 bases at J, with 8 bases between. This record comes from a study of T cells in tuberculosis. Whole-study context: IGRA-negative adolescents, IGRA-positive adolescents with latent tuberculosis and adults with active tuberculosis formed this South African cohort. Study-level findings and limits: Active tuberculosis cases were adults; controls were adolescents.

Time point noted: new active TB diagnosis, blood taken before or within 7 days of starting treatment. On average approximately 90,000 T cells per donor were immunosequenced. Method: immunoSEQ multiplex PCR; TCRdb's copy keeps in-frame clones and lacks some. Among about 34,000 clones listed, approximately 89% were seen once. The V and J genes are TRBV5-1 and TRBJ2-3; the D gene is possibly TRBD1 (5 bases). This TCR derives from an adult with tuberculosis. Sequenced material: PBMCs, taken at tuberculosis diagnosis. The CDR3 DNA sequence: TGCGCCAGCAGCTCCCCAGGGGATACGCAGTATTTT. It specifies CASSSPGDTQYF.